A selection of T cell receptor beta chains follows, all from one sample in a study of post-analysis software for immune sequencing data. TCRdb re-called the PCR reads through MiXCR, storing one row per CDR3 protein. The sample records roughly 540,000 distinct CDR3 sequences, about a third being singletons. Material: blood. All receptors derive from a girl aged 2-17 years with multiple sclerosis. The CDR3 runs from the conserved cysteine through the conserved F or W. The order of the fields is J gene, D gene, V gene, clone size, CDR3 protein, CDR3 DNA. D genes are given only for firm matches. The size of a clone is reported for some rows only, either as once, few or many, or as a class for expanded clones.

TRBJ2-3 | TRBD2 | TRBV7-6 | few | CASSPSGTSGVKDTQYF | TGTGCCAGCAGCCCCTCCGGGACTAGCGGGGTGAAAGATACGCAGTATTTT
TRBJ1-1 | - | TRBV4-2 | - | CASSQDLGQLSRAFF | TGTGCCAGCAGCCAAGATCTAGGGCAGCTTAGCAGGGCTTTCTTT
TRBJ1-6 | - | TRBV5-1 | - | CASSSQPGNSPLHF | TGCGCCAGCAGCTCACAGCCAGGGAATTCACCCCTCCACTTT
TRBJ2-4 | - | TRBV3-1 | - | CASSDETSGPKNIQYF | TGTGCCAGCAGCGATGAAACCTCGGGACCCAAAAACATTCAGTACTTC
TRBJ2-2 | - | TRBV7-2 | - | CASSPGPSRGTGELFF | TGTGCCAGCAGCCCGGGCCCTTCCCGGGGCACCGGGGAGCTGTTTTTT
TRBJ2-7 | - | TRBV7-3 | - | CASSLRPRYEQYF | TGTGCCAGCAGCTTACGGCCCAGGTACGAGCAGTACTTC
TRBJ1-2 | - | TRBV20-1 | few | CSASQANYGYTF | TGCAGTGCTAGCCAGGCTAACTATGGCTACACCTTC
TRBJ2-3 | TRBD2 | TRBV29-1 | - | CSGNYGLAGTTDTQYF | TGCAGCGGAAATTACGGACTAGCGGGGACCACAGATACGCAGTATTTT
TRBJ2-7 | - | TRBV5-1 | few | CASGYGSPTEQYF | TGCGCCAGCGGGTACGGGTCCCCAACCGAGCAGTACTTC
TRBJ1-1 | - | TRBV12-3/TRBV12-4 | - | CASSLAPGPVTEAFF | TGTGCCAGCAGTTTAGCCCCGGGACCAGTAACTGAAGCTTTCTTT
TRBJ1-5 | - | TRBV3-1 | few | CASSRGGEGSQPQHF | TGTGCCAGCAGCCGAGGGGGGGAGGGAAGTCAGCCCCAGCATTTT
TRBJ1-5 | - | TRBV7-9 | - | CASSSPFDKSPNQPQHF | TGTGCCAGCAGCTCCCCCTTTGACAAGTCCCCCAATCAGCCCCAGCATTTT
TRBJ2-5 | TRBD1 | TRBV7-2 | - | CASSTTDRGQETQYF | TGTGCCAGCAGCACCACCGACAGGGGGCAAGAGACCCAGTACTTC
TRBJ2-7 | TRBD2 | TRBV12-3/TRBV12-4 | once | CASIEGTRDSYEQYF | TGTGCCAGCATCGAAGGGACTAGAGATTCCTACGAGCAGTACTTC
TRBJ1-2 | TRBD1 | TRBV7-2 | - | CASSPRVRQGAATYGYTF | TGTGCCAGCAGCCCGCGGGTGCGACAGGGGGCAGCGACCTATGGCTACACCTTC